A selection of T cell receptor beta chains follows, all from one sample in a study of blood T cell repertoires in COVID-19. Clones were read by immunoSEQ multiplex PCR, and TCRdb kept only the in-frame ones, dropping some. The table records around 250,000 clones, around four fifths of them present only once. Sequenced: peripheral blood. The receptors here all came from an elderly man with acute or convalescent COVID-19. Each CDR3 is given with its conserved first and last residue. D genes are given only for firm matches. Not every row has a clone size; where given, it reads once, few, many or a size class.

D gene,clone size,V gene,J gene,CDR3 protein,CDR3 DNA
TRBD2,.,TRBV10-3,TRBJ2-7,CAISVASGTAGEQYF,TGTGCCATCAGTGTTGCTAGCGGGACTGCCGGCGAGCAGTACTTC
.,.,TRBV7-6,TRBJ2-7,CASSEDYEQYF,TGTGCCAGCAGCGAGGATTACGAGCAGTACTTC
.,.,TRBV6-1,TRBJ2-7,CASSERRDTYEQYF,TGTGCCAGCAGTGAACGCCGGGACACCTACGAGCAGTACTTC
.,.,TRBV7-2,TRBJ2-1,CASSPKVGGASYNEQFF,TGTGCCAGCAGCCCTAAGGTGGGGGGGGCCTCCTACAATGAGCAGTTCTTC
.,.,TRBV30,TRBJ1-2,CAWSPRGAGYTF,TGTGCCTGGAGTCCCCGGGGTGCGGGCTACACCTTC
TRBD1,.,TRBV18,TRBJ1-3,CASSTGQGPGNTIYF,TGTGCCAGCTCAACTGGACAGGGGCCAGGAAACACCATATATTTT
TRBD1,once,TRBV27,TRBJ1-5,CASRPQGQGLNQPQHF,TGTGCCAGCAGACCCCAGGGACAGGGACTAAATCAGCCCCAGCATTTT
TRBD1,.,TRBV3-1/TRBV3-2,TRBJ2-7,CASSHGTGSSYEQYF,TGTGCCAGCAGCCACGGGACAGGGAGCTCCTACGAGCAGTACTTC
TRBD1,once,TRBV6-5,TRBJ1-6,CASSLTGSVGSLHF,TGTGCCAGCAGCCTGACAGGGTCCGTGGGATCCCTCCACTTT
TRBD1,.,TRBV29-1,TRBJ2-2,CSVPISGTGTTTGELFF,TGCAGCGTTCCAATCTCCGGGACAGGGACTACCACCGGGGAGCTGTTTTTT
TRBD2,once,TRBV28,TRBJ2-7,CASSRSGASSYEQYF,TGTGCCAGCAGTCGAAGCGGGGCAAGCTCCTACGAGCAGTACTTC
.,.,TRBV9,TRBJ2-3,CASSVDPAGFDTDTQYF,TGTGCCAGCAGCGTAGACCCGGCAGGGTTCGACACAGATACGCAGTATTTT
.,.,TRBV19,TRBJ2-1,CASSDYTGGTGLLWGEQFF,TGTGCCAGTAGTGATTACACGGGGGGGACAGGGTTACTTTGGGGTGAGCAGTTCTTC
.,.,TRBV11-2,TRBJ1-2,CASSLSRGGYGYTF,TGTGCCAGCAGCTTATCTCGGGGAGGCTATGGCTACACCTTC
.,.,TRBV6-1,TRBJ2-7,CASSESGVYEQYF,TGTGCCAGCAGTGAAAGTGGAGTCTACGAGCAGTACTTC
TRBD2,.,TRBV18,TRBJ2-5,CASSPSGGSETQYF,TGTGCCAGCTCACCCAGCGGGGGAAGTGAGACCCAGTACTTC
.,.,TRBV27,TRBJ2-2,CASSFMVAGELFF,TGTGCCAGCAGTTTTATGGTAGCCGGGGAGCTGTTTTTT
.,once,TRBV6-5,TRBJ2-7,CASTTSSYEQYF,TGTGCCAGCACGACTAGCTCCTACGAGCAGTACTTC
.,.,TRBV10-2,TRBJ1-5,CASSGGSHSNQPQHF,TGCGCCAGCAGTGGAGGTTCTCATAGCAATCAGCCCCAGCATTTT
TRBD1,.,TRBV7-2,TRBJ2-7,CAGSRGPGQSSYEQYF,TGTGCCGGATCGAGGGGCCCGGGACAGAGCTCCTACGAGCAGTACTTC
.,.,TRBV11-2,TRBJ2-7,CASSLVTGSGNEQYF,TGTGCCAGCAGCTTAGTTACGGGGTCGGGTAACGAGCAGTACTTC
.,.,TRBV12-3/TRBV12-4,TRBJ2-1,CASRANEQFF,TGTGCCAGCAGGGCCAATGAGCAGTTCTTC
.,.,TRBV30,TRBJ1-1,CAWTRVSEAFF,TGTGCCTGGACCAGGGTCTCCGAAGCTTTCTTT
.,.,TRBV7-3,TRBJ2-3,CASRLAPSTDTQYF,TGTGCCAGCAGACTCGCTCCGAGCACAGATACGCAGTATTTT
.,.,TRBV27,TRBJ1-2,CASSPRRGGGYTF,TGTGCCAGCAGTCCCCGGAGGGGTGGGGGCTACACCTTC
TRBD1,.,TRBV10-3,TRBJ2-7,CAIRFRTGVDEQYF,TGTGCCATCAGGTTTCGGACAGGGGTGGACGAGCAGTACTTC
TRBD2,few,TRBV3-1/TRBV3-2,TRBJ2-5,CASSQAWGGETQYF,TGTGCCAGCAGCCAAGCGTGGGGGGGTGAGACCCAGTACTTC
.,.,TRBV28,TRBJ2-7,CASSGKAAAYYEQYF,TGTGCCAGCAGTGGTAAGGCGGCAGCCTACTACGAGCAGTACTTC
TRBD1,.,TRBV30,TRBJ2-7,CACARDRLSYEQYF,TGTGCCTGTGCGAGGGACAGGCTTTCCTACGAGCAGTACTTC
TRBD1,.,TRBV11-2,TRBJ2-5,CASSLDLGQKKETQYF,TGTGCCAGCAGCTTAGATTTGGGACAGAAGAAAGAGACCCAGTACTTC
.,.,TRBV9,TRBJ2-5,CASSPSSVQETQYF,TGTGCCAGCAGCCCCTCCTCGGTGCAAGAGACCCAGTACTTC
.,.,TRBV19,TRBJ2-1,CASSTSTSTNEQFF,TGTGCCAGTAGTACCTCAACTAGCACGAATGAGCAGTTCTTC
TRBD1,.,TRBV7-9,TRBJ2-1,CASSLAWQGANEQFF,TGTGCCAGCAGCTTAGCTTGGCAGGGGGCGAATGAGCAGTTCTTC
.,.,TRBV11-1,TRBJ2-3,CASSTGHHTDTQYF,TGTGCCAGCAGCACGGGACACCACACAGATACGCAGTATTTT
.,.,TRBV28,TRBJ1-1,CASTMGEGLKAFF,TGTGCCAGCACCATGGGGGAGGGGTTAAAAGCTTTCTTT
.,once,TRBV12-3/TRBV12-4,TRBJ1-2,CASSATGTYGYTF,TGTGCCAGCAGTGCCACAGGAACTTATGGCTACACCTTC
TRBD2,few,TRBV5-5,TRBJ2-1,CATTTGSGTYNEQFF,TGTGCCACCACCACCGGCAGCGGGACCTACAATGAGCAGTTCTTC
TRBD1,few,TRBV3-1/TRBV3-2,TRBJ1-2,CASSRTGYGYTF,TGTGCCAGCAGCCGGACAGGCTATGGCTACACCTTC
.,.,TRBV28,TRBJ1-5,CASSLQNQPQHF,TGTGCCAGCAGTTTGCAGAATCAGCCCCAGCATTTT
.,.,TRBV30,TRBJ2-2,CAWTLAGTNTGELFF,TGTGCCTGGACCCTCGCAGGGACGAACACCGGGGAGCTGTTTTTT
TRBD1,.,TRBV10-3,TRBJ2-7,CAINRDRGAGEQYF,TGTGCCATCAACAGGGACAGGGGAGCCGGCGAGCAGTACTTC